This T cell receptor beta chain originates from a study of cytomegalovirus exposure and HLA in healthy donors. Broader study findings: Prior analysis indicated that the majority of TCR beta V segments exhibited productivity approximately 87% or approximately 30% of the time. When analyzed later, a missense DCLRE1C variant was found to be linked to TCR beta V- and J-gene trimming. In a later analysis, HLA-C alleles had the fewest associated TCRs, DRB1 alleles the most.

Trimming took 0 bases from V and 2 from J; bases not matched to a gene: 6. The CDR3 spans 17 residues. Germline lookup yields CDR1 SGHRS and CDR2 YFSETQ. The PCR ran on 60 Vbeta and 13 Jbeta primers. Using immunoSEQ multiplex PCR, the repertoire was profiled, and TCRdb retains in-frame clones only, with some absent. This table lists 93,000 or so clones. A note on this clone: Its antigen is currently unknown.

The specimen was PBMCs. The V call is TRBV5-1, the J call TRBJ2-1; TRBD1 matches at 9 bases. This receptor was identified in a middle-aged man in good health and CMV-seronegative. The CDR3 sequence is CASSLAQGAMTYNEQFF. The DNA for the CDR3 is TGCGCCAGCAGCTTGGCACAGGGGGCGATGACCTACAATGAGCAGTTCTTC. Looking up the rest from reference TRBV5-1 and TRBJ2-1 gives the full variable domain: KAGVTQTPRYLIKTRGQQVTLSCSPISGHRSVSWYQQTPGQGLQFLFEYFSETQRNKGNFPGRFSGRQFSNSRSEMNVSTLELGDSALYLCASSLAQGAMTYNEQFFGPGTRLTVL.